These T cell receptor beta chains were read from a single sample in a study of blood T cell repertoires in COVID-19. Sequencing was performed with immunoSEQ multiplex PCR; in TCRdb, only in-frame clones are kept and a portion is missing. The data contain 250,000 to 350,000 clones, 80% to 90% of them singletons. Material for sequencing was PBMCs or T cells enriched from blood (not recorded which). Receptor source: a woman aged 25 to 39 who had recovered from COVID-19. CDR3s include the opening cysteine and the closing phenylalanine or tryptophan. D genes are given only for firm matches. Size values are once, few and many counts, or a class for expanded clones, and some rows have none.

D gene	V gene	clone size	J gene	CDR3 protein	CDR3 DNA
NA	TRBV5-6	NA	TRBJ1-2	CASKFQGSGGYTF	TGTGCCAGCAAATTCCAGGGGAGCGGTGGCTACACCTTC
TRBD1	TRBV4-2	NA	TRBJ1-2	CASSQYEGQGDVYGYTF	TGTGCCAGCAGCCAATACGAAGGACAGGGGGACGTCTATGGCTACACCTTC
TRBD2	TRBV27	few	TRBJ2-7	CASSPSTSGIQQYF	TGTGCCAGCAGTCCGTCGACTAGCGGGATACAGCAGTACTTC
TRBD1	TRBV6-2/TRBV6-3	NA	TRBJ1-5	CASSYDSGGWFGNQPQHF	TGTGCCAGCAGTTACGATTCAGGGGGCTGGTTTGGCAATCAGCCCCAGCATTTT
NA	TRBV28	few	TRBJ1-2	CASSLGHRFYGYTF	TGTGCCAGCAGTTTAGGACATCGCTTCTATGGCTACACCTTC
NA	TRBV9	NA	TRBJ2-2	CASSVVGVGELFF	TGTGCCAGCAGCGTAGTCGGGGTGGGGGAGCTGTTTTTT
NA	TRBV27	NA	TRBJ1-4	CASSYGGLEKLFF	TGTGCCAGCAGTTATGGGGGCTTAGAAAAACTGTTTTTT
NA	TRBV4-2	NA	TRBJ1-5	CASSQEGTERPQHF	TGTGCCAGCAGCCAAGAAGGTACTGAGCGGCCCCAGCATTTT
NA	TRBV6-5	NA	TRBJ1-3	CASSILLDSGNTIYF	TGTGCCAGCAGTATCCTACTTGACAGCGGAAACACCATATATTTT
NA	TRBV9	NA	TRBJ2-3	CASSVASGSDTQYF	TGTGCCAGCAGCGTAGCCAGCGGGTCAGATACGCAGTATTTT
TRBD1	TRBV7-9	NA	TRBJ2-7	CASSPGQVFYEQYF	TGTGCCAGCAGCCCGGGACAGGTGTTCTACGAGCAGTACTTC
TRBD1	TRBV6-4	NA	TRBJ1-5	CASSRQGFQPQHF	TGTGCCAGCAGCCGACAGGGGTTCCAGCCCCAGCATTTT
TRBD2	TRBV3-1/TRBV3-2	NA	TRBJ2-7	CASSLRDYQTYEQYF	TGTGCCAGCAGCCTCCGGGACTACCAGACCTACGAGCAGTACTTC
NA	TRBV5-4	NA	TRBJ1-5	CASSLGGGVGQPQHF	TGTGCCAGCAGCTTGGGAGGAGGGGTCGGGCAGCCCCAGCATTTT
NA	TRBV2	NA	TRBJ1-2	CALQTQGFYGYTF	TGTGCCCTACAAACGCAGGGTTTCTATGGCTACACCTTC
NA	TRBV6-2/TRBV6-3	NA	TRBJ1-4	CASSSGRFAGGTNEKLFF	TGTGCCAGCAGTTCAGGACGGTTCGCAGGCGGGACTAATGAAAAACTGTTTTTT
NA	TRBV5-1	NA	TRBJ1-2	CASSLSGFNYGYTF	TGCGCCAGCAGCTTGTCAGGTTTTAACTATGGCTACACCTTC
TRBD2	TRBV3-1/TRBV3-2	NA	TRBJ2-5	CASSLLKELAGRRYQETQYF	TGTGCCAGCAGCCTCCTAAAGGAGCTAGCGGGACGGAGGTACCAAGAGACCCAGTACTTC
NA	TRBV4-1	NA	TRBJ2-5	CASSQDDRPQETQYF	TGCGCCAGCAGCCAGGACGACAGGCCACAAGAGACCCAGTACTTC
TRBD2	TRBV5-8	NA	TRBJ2-1	CASSSILAGGPNEQFF	TGTGCCAGCAGCTCAATACTAGCGGGGGGCCCCAATGAGCAGTTCTTC
TRBD1	TRBV19	NA	TRBJ2-4	CASSIVWGQGAGISKNIQYF	TGTGCCAGTAGTATAGTGTGGGGACAGGGGGCAGGTATTTCCAAAAACATTCAGTACTTC
NA	TRBV19	once	TRBJ2-4	CASSGQLKNIQYF	TGTGCCAGTAGTGGACAGCTCAAAAACATTCAGTACTTC
NA	TRBV19	once	TRBJ2-1	CASSIDLGLPMDEQFF	TGTGCCAGTAGTATAGACCTGGGACTGCCTATGGATGAGCAGTTCTTC
NA	TRBV6-6	NA	TRBJ2-7	CASSLLPGREQYF	TGTGCCAGCAGTTTACTCCCAGGGCGCGAGCAGTACTTC
NA	TRBV27	NA	TRBJ1-5	CASSYAGLQPQHF	TGTGCCAGCAGTTATGCGGGGCTTCAGCCCCAGCATTTT
TRBD2	TRBV14	NA	TRBJ2-1	CASSQDFTSGRFGLFF	TGTGCCAGCAGCCAAGATTTTACTAGCGGGAGGTTTGGGCTTTTCTTC
TRBD1	TRBV7-8	NA	TRBJ1-2	CASSWGQGDLGYTF	TGTGCCAGCAGCTGGGGACAGGGAGATTTGGGCTACACCTTC
NA	TRBV3-1/TRBV3-2	few	TRBJ1-2	CASSSGTPFYGYTF	TGTGCCAGCAGCAGCGGGACACCGTTCTATGGCTACACCTTC
NA	TRBV5-1	NA	TRBJ1-2	CASSLAAGSSGGYTF	TGCGCCAGCAGCTTGGCCGCGGGATCTTCGGGTGGCTACACCTTC
NA	TRBV7-8	NA	TRBJ2-1	CASSFDFDVIAYNEQFF	TGTGCCAGCAGCTTTGACTTTGACGTCATTGCATACAATGAGCAGTTCTTC
NA	TRBV18	NA	TRBJ1-5	CASSPTGNSNQPQHF	TGTGCCAGCTCACCAACAGGGAATAGCAATCAGCCCCAGCATTTT
TRBD1	TRBV11-1	NA	TRBJ1-1	CASSKQGGNTEAFF	TGTGCCAGCAGCAAACAGGGGGGGAACACTGAAGCTTTCTTT
NA	TRBV18	NA	TRBJ1-4	CASSPWDTGATNEKLFF	TGTGCCAGCTCACCATGGGACACCGGTGCAACTAATGAAAAACTGTTTTTT
NA	TRBV27	NA	TRBJ1-1	CASSPRRTVGVNTEAFF	TGTGCCAGCAGTCCGCGAAGGACAGTAGGGGTAAACACTGAAGCTTTCTTT
NA	TRBV3-1/TRBV3-2	NA	TRBJ2-3	CASTQGRLTDTQYF	TGTGCCAGCACCCAGGGGAGACTAACAGATACGCAGTATTTT
NA	TRBV3-1/TRBV3-2	NA	TRBJ1-1	CASSLKQGGAFF	TGTGCCAGCAGCCTCAAGCAGGGTGGAGCTTTCTTT
TRBD1	TRBV5-6	many	TRBJ1-4	CASSWDRTNEKLFF	TGTGCCAGCAGCTGGGACAGAACTAATGAAAAACTGTTTTTT
NA	TRBV10-3	NA	TRBJ2-7	CAISGRDIRSYEQYF	TGTGCCATCAGTGGCAGGGACATTCGCTCCTACGAGCAGTACTTC
NA	TRBV5-4	NA	TRBJ2-3	CASSFSLGGADTQYF	TGTGCCAGCAGCTTTTCCTTAGGAGGGGCAGATACGCAGTATTTT
NA	TRBV19	NA	TRBJ1-1	CASKTGPTEAFF	TGTGCCAGTAAGACGGGTCCCACTGAAGCTTTCTTT
TRBD1	TRBV19	NA	TRBJ2-2	CASSILQGALVGELFF	TGTGCCAGTAGTATATTACAGGGGGCGCTGGTCGGGGAGCTGTTTTTT
TRBD2	TRBV4-1	NA	TRBJ2-4	CASSQDWTSGTSAKNIQYF	TGCGCCAGCAGCCAAGATTGGACTAGCGGTACCTCAGCCAAAAACATTCAGTACTTC
NA	TRBV28	NA	TRBJ2-4	CASSPQDIQYF	TGTGCCAGCAGTCCCCAGGACATTCAGTACTTC
NA	TRBV7-2	NA	TRBJ1-6	CASSPRQNSPLHF	TGTGCCAGCAGCCCCCGACAAAATTCACCCCTCCACTTT
NA	TRBV9	NA	TRBJ2-7	CASSTTTRSYEQYF	TGTGCCAGCAGCACAACGACTAGGAGCTACGAGCAGTACTTC
NA	TRBV7-9	NA	TRBJ1-1	CASIPTVFGVNTEAFF	TGTGCCAGCATCCCCACGGTCTTCGGTGTGAACACTGAAGCTTTCTTT
TRBD1	TRBV18	few	TRBJ1-1	CASSPRDRTEAFF	TGTGCCAGCTCGCCCCGGGACAGGACCGAAGCTTTCTTT
NA	TRBV20-1	NA	TRBJ2-1	CSASPSWRDSNEQFF	TGCAGTGCTAGTCCATCCTGGAGGGACAGCAATGAGCAGTTCTTC
NA	TRBV7-9	NA	TRBJ1-1	CASSLASSNTEAFF	TGTGCCAGCAGCTTAGCTTCGTCGAACACTGAAGCTTTCTTT
NA	TRBV7-2	NA	TRBJ1-1	CASSPRVGQPTEAFF	TGTGCCAGCAGCCCCAGGGTCGGACAGCCCACTGAAGCTTTCTTT